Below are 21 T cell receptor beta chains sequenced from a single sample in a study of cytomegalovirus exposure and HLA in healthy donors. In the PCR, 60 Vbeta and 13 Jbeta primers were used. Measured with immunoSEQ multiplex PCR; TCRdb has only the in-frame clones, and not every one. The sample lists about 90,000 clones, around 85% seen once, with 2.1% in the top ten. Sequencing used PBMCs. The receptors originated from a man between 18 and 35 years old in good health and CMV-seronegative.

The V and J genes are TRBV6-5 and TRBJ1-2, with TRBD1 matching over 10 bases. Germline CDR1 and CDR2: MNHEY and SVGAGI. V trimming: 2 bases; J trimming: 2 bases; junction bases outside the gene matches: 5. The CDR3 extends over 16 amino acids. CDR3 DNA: TGTGCCAGCAGTTACATTCGGACAGGGGGAAACTATGGCTACACCTTC. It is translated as CASSYIRTGGNYGYTF.

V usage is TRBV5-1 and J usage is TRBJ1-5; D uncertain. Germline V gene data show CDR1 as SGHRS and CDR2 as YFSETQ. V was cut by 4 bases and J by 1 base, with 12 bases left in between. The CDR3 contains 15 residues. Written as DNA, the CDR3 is TGCGCCAGCAGCGCATACAGTGGGAGCAATCAGCCCCAGCATTTT. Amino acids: CASSAYSGSNQPQHF.

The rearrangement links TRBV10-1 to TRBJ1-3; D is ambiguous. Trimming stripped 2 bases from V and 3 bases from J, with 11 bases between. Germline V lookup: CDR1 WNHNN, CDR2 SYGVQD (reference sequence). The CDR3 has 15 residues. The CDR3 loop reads CASSESWSYGNTIYF. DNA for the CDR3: TGCGCCAGCAGTGAGAGTTGGAGCTATGGAAACACCATATATTTT.

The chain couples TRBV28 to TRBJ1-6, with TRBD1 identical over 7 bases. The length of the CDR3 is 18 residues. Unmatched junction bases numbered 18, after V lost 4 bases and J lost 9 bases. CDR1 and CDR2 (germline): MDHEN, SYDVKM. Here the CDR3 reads CASSSVLHRGIDGSPLHF. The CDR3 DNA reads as TGTGCCAGCAGTTCCGTCTTGCACAGGGGAATAGACGGTTCACCCCTCCACTTT.

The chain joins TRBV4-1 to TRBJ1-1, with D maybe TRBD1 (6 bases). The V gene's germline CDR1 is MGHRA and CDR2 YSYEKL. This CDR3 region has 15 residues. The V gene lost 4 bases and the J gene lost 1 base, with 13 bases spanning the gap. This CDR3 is CASSLRTVGNTEAFF. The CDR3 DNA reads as TGCGCCAGCAGCCTTAGGACAGTAGGGAACACTGAAGCTTTCTTT.

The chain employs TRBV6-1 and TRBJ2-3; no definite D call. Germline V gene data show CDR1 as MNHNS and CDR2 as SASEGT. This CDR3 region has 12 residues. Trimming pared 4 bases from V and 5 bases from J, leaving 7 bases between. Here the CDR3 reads CASSVVRDTQYF. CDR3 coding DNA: TGTGCCAGCAGTGTAGTACGAGATACGCAGTATTTT.

As DNA, the CDR3 is TGCGCCAGCAAGGGACAGGGGAACACTGAAGCTTTCTTT. Protein product: CASKGQGNTEAFF. The chain combines TRBV10-1 with TRBJ1-1; 9 nucleotides align to TRBD1. CDR3 size: 13 residues. V lost 7 bases and J lost 1; bases outside the gene matches: 1. Germline assignment: CDR1 WNHNN and CDR2 SYGVQD (reference sequence).

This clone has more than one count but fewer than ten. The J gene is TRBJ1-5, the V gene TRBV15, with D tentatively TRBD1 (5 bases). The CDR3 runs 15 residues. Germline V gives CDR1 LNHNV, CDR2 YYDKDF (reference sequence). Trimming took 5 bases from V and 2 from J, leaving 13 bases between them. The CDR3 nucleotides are TGTGCCACCAGCCTCCCGGGGGTTGGCAATCAGCCCCAGCATTTT. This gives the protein CATSLPGVGNQPQHF.

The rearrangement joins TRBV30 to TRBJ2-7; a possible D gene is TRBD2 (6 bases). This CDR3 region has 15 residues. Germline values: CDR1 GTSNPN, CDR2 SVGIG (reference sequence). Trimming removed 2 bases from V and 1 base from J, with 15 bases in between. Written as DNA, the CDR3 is TGTGCCTGGAGTCCTATCGGGACTCCTTCCTACGAGCAGTACTTC. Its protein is CAWSPIGTPSYEQYF.

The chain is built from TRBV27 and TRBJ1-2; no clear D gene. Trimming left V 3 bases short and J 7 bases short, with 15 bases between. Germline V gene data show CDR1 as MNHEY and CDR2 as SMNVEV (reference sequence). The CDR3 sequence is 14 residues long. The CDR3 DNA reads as TGTGCCAGCAGTTTCGGTATGGTAACGCGTGGCTACACCTTC. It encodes CASSFGMVTRGYTF.

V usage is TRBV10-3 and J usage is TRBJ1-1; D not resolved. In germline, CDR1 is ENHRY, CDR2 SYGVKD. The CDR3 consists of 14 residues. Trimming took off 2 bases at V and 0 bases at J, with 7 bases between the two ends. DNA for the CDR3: TGTGCCATCAGTGAGACAGCCCTGAACACTGAAGCTTTCTTT. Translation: CAISETALNTEAFF.

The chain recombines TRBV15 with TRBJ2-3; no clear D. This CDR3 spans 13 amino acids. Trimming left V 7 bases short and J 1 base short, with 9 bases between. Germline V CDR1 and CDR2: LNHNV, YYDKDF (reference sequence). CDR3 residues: CATTAAGTDTQYF. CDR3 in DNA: TGTGCCACCACAGCCGCGGGCACAGATACGCAGTATTTT. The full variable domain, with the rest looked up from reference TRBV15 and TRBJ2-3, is DAMVIQNPRYQVTQFGKPVTLSCSQTLNHNVMYWYQQKSSQAPKLLFHYYDKDFNNEADTPDNFQSRRPNTSFCFLDIRSPGLGDTAMYLCATTAAGTDTQYFGPGTRLTVL.

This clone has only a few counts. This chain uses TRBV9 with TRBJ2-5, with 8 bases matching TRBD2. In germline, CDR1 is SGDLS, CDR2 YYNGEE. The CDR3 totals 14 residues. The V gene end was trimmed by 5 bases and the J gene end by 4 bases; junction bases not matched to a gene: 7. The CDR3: CASSWALAGETQYF. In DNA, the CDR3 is TGTGCCAGCAGTTGGGCCCTAGCGGGAGAGACCCAGTACTTC.

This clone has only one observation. The CDR3 DNA is TGTGCCAGCAGCTCTGTAGCGGGAAGATACGAGCAGTACTTC. Encoded protein: CASSSVAGRYEQYF. This chain connects TRBV11-1 to TRBJ2-7; TRBD2 aligns across 8 bases. CDR3 size: 14 residues. V lost 4 bases and J lost 4; bases outside the gene matches: 6. Germline V lookup: CDR1 SGHAT, CDR2 FQDESV (reference sequence).

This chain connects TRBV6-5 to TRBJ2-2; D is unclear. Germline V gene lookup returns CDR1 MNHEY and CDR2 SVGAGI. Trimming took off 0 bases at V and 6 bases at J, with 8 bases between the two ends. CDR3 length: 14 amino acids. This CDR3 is CASSYSSFAGELFF. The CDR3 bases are TGTGCCAGCAGTTACTCGAGTTTTGCCGGGGAGCTGTTTTTT.

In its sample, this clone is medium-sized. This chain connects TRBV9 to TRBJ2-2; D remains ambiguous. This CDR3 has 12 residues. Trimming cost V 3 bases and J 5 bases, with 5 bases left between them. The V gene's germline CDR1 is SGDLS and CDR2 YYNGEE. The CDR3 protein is CASSDGTGELFF. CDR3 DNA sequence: TGTGCCAGCAGCGACGGGACCGGGGAGCTGTTTTTT.

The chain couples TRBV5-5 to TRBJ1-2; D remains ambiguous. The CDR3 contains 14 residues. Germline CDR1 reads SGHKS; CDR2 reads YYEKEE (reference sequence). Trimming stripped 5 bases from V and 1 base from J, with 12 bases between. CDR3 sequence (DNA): TGTGCCAGCAGTCTGGACGGAGGTAACTATGGCTACACCTTC. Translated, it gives CASSLDGGNYGYTF.

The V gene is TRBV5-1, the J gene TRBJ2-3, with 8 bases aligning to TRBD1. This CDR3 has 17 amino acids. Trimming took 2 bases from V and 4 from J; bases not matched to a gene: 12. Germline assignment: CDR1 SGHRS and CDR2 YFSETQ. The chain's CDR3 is CASSFLKSGTGSDTQYF. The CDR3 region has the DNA TGCGCCAGCAGCTTCCTCAAGTCCGGGACAGGTTCAGATACGCAGTATTTT.

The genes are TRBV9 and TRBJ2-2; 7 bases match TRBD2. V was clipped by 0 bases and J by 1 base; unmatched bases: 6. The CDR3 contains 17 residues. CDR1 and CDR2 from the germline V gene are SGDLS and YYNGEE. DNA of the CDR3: TGTGCCAGCAGCGTAGTTGGATCTAGCGGGAACACCGGGGAGCTGTTTTTT. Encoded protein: CASSVVGSSGNTGELFF.

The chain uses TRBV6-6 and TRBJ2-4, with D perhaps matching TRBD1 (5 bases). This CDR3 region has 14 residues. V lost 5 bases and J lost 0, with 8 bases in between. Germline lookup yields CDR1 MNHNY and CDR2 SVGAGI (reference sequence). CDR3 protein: CASSMTAAKNIQYF. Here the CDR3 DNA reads TGTGCCAGCAGTATGACAGCAGCCAAAAACATTCAGTACTTC.

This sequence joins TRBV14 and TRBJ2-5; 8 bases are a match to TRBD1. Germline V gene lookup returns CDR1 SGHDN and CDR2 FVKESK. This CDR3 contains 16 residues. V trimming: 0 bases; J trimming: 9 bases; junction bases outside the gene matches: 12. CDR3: CASSQDRLQGVGAQYF. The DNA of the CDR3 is TGTGCCAGCAGCCAAGACCGTCTACAGGGGGTTGGGGCCCAGTACTTC.